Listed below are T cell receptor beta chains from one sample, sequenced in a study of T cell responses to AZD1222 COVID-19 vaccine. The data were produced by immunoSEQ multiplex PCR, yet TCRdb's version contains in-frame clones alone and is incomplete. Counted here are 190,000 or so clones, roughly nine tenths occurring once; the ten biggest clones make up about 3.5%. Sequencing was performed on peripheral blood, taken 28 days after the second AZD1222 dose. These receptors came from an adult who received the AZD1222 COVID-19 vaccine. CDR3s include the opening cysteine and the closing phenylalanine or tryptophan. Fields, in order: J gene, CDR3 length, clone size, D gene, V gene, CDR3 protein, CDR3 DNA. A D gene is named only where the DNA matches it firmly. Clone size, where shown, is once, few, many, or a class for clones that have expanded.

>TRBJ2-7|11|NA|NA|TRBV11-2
CASRGKYEQYF
TGTGCCAGCAGAGGAAAGTACGAGCAGTACTTC
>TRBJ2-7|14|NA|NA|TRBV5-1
CASSPWGGSNEQYF
TGCGCCAGCAGCCCTTGGGGGGGCTCGAACGAGCAGTACTTC
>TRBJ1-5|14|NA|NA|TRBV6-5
CASSQDGGSQPQHF
TGTGCCAGCAGCCAAGACGGGGGATCTCAGCCCCAGCATTTT
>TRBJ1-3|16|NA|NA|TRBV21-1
CASSRRAGESGNTIYF
TGTGCCAGCAGCCGGAGGGCAGGGGAGTCGGGAAACACCATATATTTT
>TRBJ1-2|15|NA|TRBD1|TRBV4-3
CASSQDGQGRYGYTF
TGCGCCAGCAGCCAAGATGGACAGGGACGCTATGGCTACACCTTC
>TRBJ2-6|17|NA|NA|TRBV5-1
CASSLWYGRSGANVLTF
TGCGCCAGCAGCTTGTGGTATGGGCGCTCTGGGGCCAACGTCCTGACTTTC
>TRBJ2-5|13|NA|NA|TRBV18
CASHRPTEETQYF
TGTGCCAGCCACCGTCCGACAGAAGAGACCCAGTACTTC
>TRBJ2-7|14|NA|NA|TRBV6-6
CASSYSSGNYEQYF
TGTGCCAGCAGTTACTCTTCTGGGAACTACGAGCAGTACTTC
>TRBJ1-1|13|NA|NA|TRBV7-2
CASSLRGNTEAFF
TGTGCCAGCAGCTTACGAGGGAACACTGAAGCTTTCTTT
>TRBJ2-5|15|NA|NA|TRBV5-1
CASSRNGRVQETQYF
TGCGCCAGCAGCCGAAACGGACGGGTACAAGAGACCCAGTACTTC
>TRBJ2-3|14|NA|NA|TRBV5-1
CASSTRLVTDTQYF
TGCGCCAGCAGCACCCGACTAGTTACAGATACGCAGTATTTT
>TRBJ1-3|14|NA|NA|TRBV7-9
CASSPGNTGNTIYF
TGTGCCAGCAGCCCCGGCAACACTGGAAACACCATATATTTT
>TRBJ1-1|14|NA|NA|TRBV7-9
CASTVPGENTEAFF
TGTGCCAGCACCGTTCCAGGGGAGAACACTGAAGCTTTCTTT
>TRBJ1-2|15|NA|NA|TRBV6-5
CASSYRVQDFHGYTF
TGTGCCAGCAGTTACCGAGTACAGGACTTTCATGGCTACACCTTC
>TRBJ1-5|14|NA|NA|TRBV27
CASSLGPLNQPQHF
TGTGCCAGCAGCTTGGGGCCCCTCAATCAGCCCCAGCATTTT
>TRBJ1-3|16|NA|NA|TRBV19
CASNSRGYGAGNTIYF
TGTGCCAGTAACTCGAGGGGTTACGGTGCTGGAAACACCATATATTTT
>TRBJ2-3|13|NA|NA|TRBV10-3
CAIMEGAWDTQYF
TGTGCCATCATGGAGGGGGCATGGGATACGCAGTATTTT
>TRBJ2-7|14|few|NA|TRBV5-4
CASSLRQLPYEQYF
TGTGCCAGCAGCTTGCGACAACTCCCCTACGAGCAGTACTTC
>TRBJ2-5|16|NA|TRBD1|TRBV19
CASSKSPGQGRETQYF
TGTGCCAGTAGTAAGAGCCCGGGACAGGGTCGAGAGACCCAGTACTTC
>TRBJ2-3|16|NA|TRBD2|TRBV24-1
CATSDWGAGGTDTQYF
TGTGCCACCAGTGATTGGGGAGCGGGAGGTACAGATACGCAGTATTTT
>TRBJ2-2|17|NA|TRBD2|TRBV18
CASSNFQGLDPTGELFF
TGTGCCAGCTCTAACTTTCAGGGACTAGACCCCACCGGGGAGCTGTTTTTT
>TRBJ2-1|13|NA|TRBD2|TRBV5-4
CASSPRTSFEQFF
TGTGCCAGCAGCCCACGGACTAGCTTTGAGCAGTTCTTC